Listed below are T cell receptor beta chains from one sample, sequenced in a study of human T cells and chemical hapten exposure. A single record per CDR3 protein comes from TCRdb applying MiXCR to the RACE reads. The sample shows 300,000 to 400,000 distinct CDR3 sequences, roughly 4.6% of them seen only once. The specimen comprised whole blood, sampled in connection with sensitization to the hapten diphenylcyclopropenone (DPC). All receptors derive from a woman between 45 and 60 years old with alopecia areata. Some clones in this sample may be carry-over from other donors' samples. Each CDR3 is given with its conserved first and last residue. A D gene is named only where the DNA matches it firmly. Clone size is given for some rows only: seen once, a few or many times, or a class if the clone is expanded.

>TRBJ2-1|.|TRBV7-9|.
TGTGCCAGCAGCTTAGAAACAGGAGTAGGTGAGCAGTTCTTC
CASSLETGVGEQFF
>TRBJ1-2|.|TRBV21-1|.
TGTGCCAGCAGCCGGGACGCCGTCTATGGCTACACCTTC
CASSRDAVYGYTF
>TRBJ2-1|.|TRBV9|.
TGTGCCAGCAGCCTCCGGACCCCACCCGGCGAGCAGTTCTTC
CASSLRTPPGEQFF
>TRBJ2-5|TRBD2|TRBV24-1|.
TGTGCCACCAGTCCGGGACTAGCGGTTTTCCAAGAGACCCAGTACTTC
CATSPGLAVFQETQYF
>TRBJ2-2|TRBD1|TRBV6-4|many
TGTGCCAGCAGGCCGGACAGGGGGAACACCGGGGAGCTGTTTTTT
CASRPDRGNTGELFF
>TRBJ1-1|.|TRBV20-1|few
TGCAGTGCAAGCAGGGGAGGGATGGGCACTGAAGCTTTCTTT
CSASRGGMGTEAFF
>TRBJ1-6|TRBD1|TRBV12-3/TRBV12-4|many
TGTGCCAGCACCTTGGGACAGGGTAATTCACCCCTCCACTTT
CASTLGQGNSPLHF
>TRBJ1-2|.|TRBV6-1|many
TGTGCCAGCATCCTCCCGCGAGGGGGGGGGACGACTACTAACTATGGCTACACCTTC
CASILPRGGGTTTNYGYTF
>TRBJ1-3|.|TRBV29-1|many
TGCAGCGGGATGGACTCGGGAAACACCATATATTTT
CSGMDSGNTIYF
>TRBJ2-2|.|TRBV27|few
TGTGCCAGCAGTTTATCTCCAGGGGTGGCCGGGGAGCTGTTTTTT
CASSLSPGVAGELFF
>TRBJ2-5|.|TRBV28|.
TGTGCCAGCAGTTTTCCCCAGGACGGGAGTCGGACCCAGTACTTC
CASSFPQDGSRTQYF
>TRBJ2-6|TRBD2|TRBV4-3|many
TGCGCCAGCAGCCCCAGCGGGGGGCGGCAGGGGGCCAACGTCCTGACTTTC
CASSPSGGRQGANVLTF
>TRBJ2-7|.|TRBV7-6|few
TGTGCCAGCAGCCCCCTCGGAGGGAGGTTTGGAGAGCAGTACTTC
CASSPLGGRFGEQYF
>TRBJ2-7|TRBD2|TRBV20-1|many
TGCAGTGCTACCGGACTAGCGCGTCCCTACGAGCAGTACTTC
CSATGLARPYEQYF
>TRBJ2-7|.|TRBV28|many
TGTGCCAGCAGTTTTCAGGGGCCCCTGGGGGAGCAGTACTTC
CASSFQGPLGEQYF
>TRBJ1-2|.|TRBV14|many
TGTGCCAGCAGCCTCACAGGGATCTATGGCTACACCTTC
CASSLTGIYGYTF
>TRBJ2-1|.|TRBV10-1|.
TGCGCCAGCAGCGCCGGGCTAGAGCAGTTCTTC
CASSAGLEQFF
>TRBJ1-5|.|TRBV15|.
TGTGCCACCAACGAGTTGGGTCGGCCCCAGCATTTT
CATNELGRPQHF
>TRBJ2-1|TRBD1|TRBV29-1|few
TGCAGCGTTGTAGAACAGGGGGTTTACAATGAGCAGTTCTTC
CSVVEQGVYNEQFF
>TRBJ2-3|.|TRBV11-2|few
TGTGCCAGCAGCCGAGGGGACGGTAGCACAGATACGCAGTATTTT
CASSRGDGSTDTQYF
>TRBJ2-1|.|TRBV2|many
TGTGCCAGCATTGGGGGGTCAAATGAGCAGTTCTTC
CASIGGSNEQFF
>TRBJ1-2|TRBD1|TRBV3-1|many
TGTGCCAGCAGCCAAGGACAGGGGGCCCATGGCTACACCTTC
CASSQGQGAHGYTF
>TRBJ1-2|TRBD1|TRBV12-3/TRBV12-4|many
TGTGCCAGCAGTTTAATGGTGACAGGGCGGTATGGCTACACCTTC
CASSLMVTGRYGYTF
>TRBJ2-3|TRBD2|TRBV5-1|few
TGCGCCAGCACCCTTGGCCTAGCGGGGAGGAGCACAGATACGCAGTATTTT
CASTLGLAGRSTDTQYF
>TRBJ2-4|TRBD1|TRBV20-1|.
TGCAGTGCCGTGGGACAGCACAAAAACATTCAGTACTTC
CSAVGQHKNIQYF
>TRBJ1-5|.|TRBV9|few
TGTGCCAGCAGCGTAGGGTCAGGCGAAAATCAGCCCCAGCATTTT
CASSVGSGENQPQHF
>TRBJ2-2|TRBD2|TRBV7-6|few
TGTGCCAGCAGCCTTCCGGGACGGGAGGGGACCGGGGAGCTGTTTTTT
CASSLPGREGTGELFF
>TRBJ1-1|.|TRBV7-6|many
TGTGCCAGCAGCCCACCAGGACGGCTGAACACTGAAGCTTTCTTT
CASSPPGRLNTEAFF
>TRBJ1-2|.|TRBV28|.
TGTGCCAGCAGTTTATGGGGGGCCCGGGCCTATGGCTACACCTTC
CASSLWGARAYGYTF
>TRBJ2-3|TRBD2|TRBV10-3|.
TGTGCCATCAGTCCGGGACTAGCGGTTTCAGATACGCAGTATTTT
CAISPGLAVSDTQYF
>TRBJ2-3|TRBD2|TRBV5-5|few
TGTGCCAGCAGCCCCGTAGTAGCGGGAGGTTCTACGCAGTATTTT
CASSPVVAGGSTQYF
>TRBJ2-1|.|TRBV4-3|many
TGCGCCAGCAGCCAAGATTACTCCTTATACAATGAGCAGTTCTTC
CASSQDYSLYNEQFF
>TRBJ2-5|TRBD1|TRBV11-2|many
TGTGCCAGCAGCCCCCGGACAGGGGGTGAGACCCAGTACTTC
CASSPRTGGETQYF
>TRBJ1-1|TRBD1|TRBV9|.
TGTGCCAGCAGCCTCAACCGAGAGACAGGGTTGAACACTGAAGCTTTCTTT
CASSLNRETGLNTEAFF
>TRBJ1-6|.|TRBV6-1|few
TGTGCCAGCAGGGCAGAGGGAAATTCACCCCTCCACTTT
CASRAEGNSPLHF
>TRBJ1-1|.|TRBV3-1|many
TGTGCCAGCACCTCGTGGTCAGGGCAGTCTGAAGCTTTCTTT
CASTSWSGQSEAFF
>TRBJ2-1|TRBD2|TRBV7-2|many
TGTGCCAGCAGCTTGCGGACTAGCGGGGTCGGGGAGCAGTTCTTC
CASSLRTSGVGEQFF
>TRBJ1-3|.|TRBV3-1|.
TGTGCCAGCAGCTTCGAAGGGGGACGAAACACCATATATTTT
CASSFEGGRNTIYF
>TRBJ2-7|TRBD2|TRBV5-1|many
TGCGCCAGCAGCTTGGAGGGAGGGCGCGAGCAGTACTTC
CASSLEGGREQYF
>TRBJ2-3|TRBD1|TRBV30|many
TGTGCCTGGAGTGGACAGGGGCGGCGAGATACGCAGTATTTT
CAWSGQGRRDTQYF
>TRBJ1-1|.|TRBV6-2/TRBV6-3|few
TGTGCCAGCAGGAAAACAGGGCCTCCTGAAGCTTTCTTT
CASRKTGPPEAFF
>TRBJ2-1|.|TRBV11-2|many
TGTGCCAGCAGCTTAGATCCAGGGGGGGGTGAGCAGTTCTTC
CASSLDPGGGEQFF
>TRBJ1-4|.|TRBV4-2|.
TGTGCCAGCAGCCAAATGTCTGGGAATAATGAAAAACTGTTTTTT
CASSQMSGNNEKLFF
>TRBJ1-1|.|TRBV9|.
TGTGCCAGCAGCCTAGGTGATGTGGGCACTGAAGCTTTCTTT
CASSLGDVGTEAFF
>TRBJ1-1|TRBD1|TRBV6-5|few
TGTGCCAGCAGTCAGGACAGGGCTGGAAACACTGAAGCTTTCTTT
CASSQDRAGNTEAFF
>TRBJ1-6|.|TRBV9|few
TGTGCCAGCAGCGCCTACAGTCTCAATAATTCACCCCTCCACTTT
CASSAYSLNNSPLHF
>TRBJ2-7|.|TRBV29-1|many
TGCAGCGTCGGGCGCGGAGAGGAGCAGTACTTC
CSVGRGEEQYF
>TRBJ2-2|.|TRBV6-6|many
TGTGCCAGCAGTTCTTACGACAGGGAGGTGGCCGGGGAGCTGTTTTTT
CASSSYDREVAGELFF
>TRBJ1-1|.|TRBV12-3/TRBV12-4|.
TGTGCCAGCAGCCGCAGTAGAGGGACTGAAGCTTTCTTT
CASSRSRGTEAFF
>TRBJ1-1|.|TRBV7-9|many
TGTGCCAGCAGCACGGGGGGGAGGAACACTGAAGCTTTCTTT
CASSTGGRNTEAFF
>TRBJ1-6|.|TRBV6-1|many
TGTGCCAGCGGGACGAACCAATTAACCCTCCACTTT
CASGTNQLTLHF
>TRBJ1-1|.|TRBV6-5|.
TGTGCCAGCAGTGACGGGGGAAGTAAAGCTTTCTTT
CASSDGGSKAFF
>TRBJ2-1|.|TRBV5-1|many
TGCGCCAGCAGCTTGGAGAGCGGAAATGAGCAGTTCTTC
CASSLESGNEQFF